This T cell receptor beta chain appears in the sequencing data of a study of control samples from healthy donors and cancer patients. Repertoires were generated with immunoSEQ multiplex PCR, while TCRdb's copy carries only in-frame clones and drops some. The sample yields 78,000 or so clones, roughly 87% seen once. Trimming took 5 bases from V and 7 from J, leaving 11 bases between them. The germline V gene encodes CDR1 MNHEY and CDR2 SVGEGT. The CDR3 has 12 amino acids. This TCR was sampled from a woman aged 45-60 years in good health. Sequencing was done on a sample of blood. The chain couples TRBV6-2 or TRBV6-3 to TRBJ1-2; perhaps TRBD1 as D (6 bases). The CDR3 protein is CASSGTSRGYTF. The CDR3 region has the DNA TGTGCCAGCAGTGGGACATCGCGTGGCTACACCTTC.